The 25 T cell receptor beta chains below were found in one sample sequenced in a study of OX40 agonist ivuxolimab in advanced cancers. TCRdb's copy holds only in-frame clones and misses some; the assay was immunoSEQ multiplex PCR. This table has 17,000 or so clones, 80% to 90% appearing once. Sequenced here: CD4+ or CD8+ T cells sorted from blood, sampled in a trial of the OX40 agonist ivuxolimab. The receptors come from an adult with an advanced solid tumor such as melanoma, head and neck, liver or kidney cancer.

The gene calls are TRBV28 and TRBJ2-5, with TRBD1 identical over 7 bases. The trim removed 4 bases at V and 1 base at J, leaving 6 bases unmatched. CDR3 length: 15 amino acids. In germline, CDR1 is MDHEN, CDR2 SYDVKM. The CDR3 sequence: CASSYPRGIQETQYF. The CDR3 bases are TGTGCCAGCAGTTATCCCAGGGGGATCCAAGAGACCCAGTACTTC.

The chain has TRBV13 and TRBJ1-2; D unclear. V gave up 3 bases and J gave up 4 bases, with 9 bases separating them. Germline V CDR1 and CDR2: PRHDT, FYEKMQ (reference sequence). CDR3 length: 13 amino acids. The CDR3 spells CASSFWAAYGYTF. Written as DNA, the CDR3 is TGTGCCAGCAGCTTTTGGGCAGCCTATGGCTACACCTTC.

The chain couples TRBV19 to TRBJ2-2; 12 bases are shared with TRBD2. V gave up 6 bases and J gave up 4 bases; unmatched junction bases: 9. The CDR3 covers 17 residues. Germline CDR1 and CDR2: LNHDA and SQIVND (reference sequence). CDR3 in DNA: TGTGCCAGTAGCCCCCCGGGACTAGCGGGCCTCACCGGGGAGCTGTTTTTT. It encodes CASSPPGLAGLTGELFF.

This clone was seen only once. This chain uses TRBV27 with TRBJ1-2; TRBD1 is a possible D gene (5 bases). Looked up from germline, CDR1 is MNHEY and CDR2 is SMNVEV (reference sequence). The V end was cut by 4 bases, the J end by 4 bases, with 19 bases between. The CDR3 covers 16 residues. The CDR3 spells CASSSRRFRDLYGYTF. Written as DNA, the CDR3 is TGTGCCAGCAGTTCTCGCCGGTTCAGGGACCTCTATGGCTACACCTTC.

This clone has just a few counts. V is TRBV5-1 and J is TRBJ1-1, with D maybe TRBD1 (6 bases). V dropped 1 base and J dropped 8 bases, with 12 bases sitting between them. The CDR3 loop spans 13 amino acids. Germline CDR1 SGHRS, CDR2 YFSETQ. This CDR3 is CASSLLTGPEAFF. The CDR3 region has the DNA TGCGCCAGCAGCTTGCTGACAGGTCCCGAAGCTTTCTTT. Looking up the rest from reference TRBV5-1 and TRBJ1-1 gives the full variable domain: KAGVTQTPRYLIKTRGQQVTLSCSPISGHRSVSWYQQTPGQGLQFLFEYFSETQRNKGNFPGRFSGRQFSNSRSEMNVSTLELGDSALYLCASSLLTGPEAFFGQGTRLTVV.

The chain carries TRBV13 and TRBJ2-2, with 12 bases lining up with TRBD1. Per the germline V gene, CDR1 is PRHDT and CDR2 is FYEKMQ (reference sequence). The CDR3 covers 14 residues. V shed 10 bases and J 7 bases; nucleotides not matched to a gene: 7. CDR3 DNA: TGTGCCACCGGGACAGGGGGCAGGGGCGGGGAGCTGTTTTTT. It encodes CATGTGGRGGELFF. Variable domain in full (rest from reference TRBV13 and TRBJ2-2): AAGVIQSPRHLIKEKRETATLKCYPIPRHDTVYWYQQGPGQDPQFLISFYEKMQSDKGSIPDRFSAQQFSDYHSELNMSSLELGDSALYFCATGTGGRGGELFFGEGSRLTVL.

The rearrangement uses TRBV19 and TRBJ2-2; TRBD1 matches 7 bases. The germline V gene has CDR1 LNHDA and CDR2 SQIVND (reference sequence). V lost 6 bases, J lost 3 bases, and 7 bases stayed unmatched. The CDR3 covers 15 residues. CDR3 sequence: CASSLPQGYTGELFF. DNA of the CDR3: TGTGCCAGTAGCCTCCCACAGGGGTACACCGGGGAGCTGTTTTTT.

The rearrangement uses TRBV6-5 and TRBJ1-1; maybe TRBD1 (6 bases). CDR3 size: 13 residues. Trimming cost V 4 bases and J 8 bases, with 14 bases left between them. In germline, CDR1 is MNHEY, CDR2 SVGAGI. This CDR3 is CASSSNRVSEAFF. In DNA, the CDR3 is TGTGCCAGCAGTTCCAACAGGGTATCGGAAGCTTTCTTT.

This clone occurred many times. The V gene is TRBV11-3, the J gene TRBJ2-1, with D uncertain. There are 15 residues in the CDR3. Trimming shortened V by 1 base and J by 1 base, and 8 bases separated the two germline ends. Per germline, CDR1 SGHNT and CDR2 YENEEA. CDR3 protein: CASSLVSASYNEQFF. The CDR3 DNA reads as TGTGCCAGCAGCTTAGTTTCAGCGTCCTACAATGAGCAGTTCTTC.

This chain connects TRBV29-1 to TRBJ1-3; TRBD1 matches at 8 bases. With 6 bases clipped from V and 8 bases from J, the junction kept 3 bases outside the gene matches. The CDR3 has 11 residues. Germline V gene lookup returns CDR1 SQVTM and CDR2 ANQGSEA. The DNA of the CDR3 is TGCAGCGTGCCACAGGGGGACACCATATATTTT. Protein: CSVPQGDTIYF.

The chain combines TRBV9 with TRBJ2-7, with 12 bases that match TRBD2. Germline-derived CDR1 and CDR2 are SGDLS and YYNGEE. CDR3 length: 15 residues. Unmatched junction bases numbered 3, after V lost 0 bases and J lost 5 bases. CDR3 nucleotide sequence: TGTGCCAGCAGCGTAGCAGGACTAGCGGGAAACGAGCAGTACTTC. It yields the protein CASSVAGLAGNEQYF.

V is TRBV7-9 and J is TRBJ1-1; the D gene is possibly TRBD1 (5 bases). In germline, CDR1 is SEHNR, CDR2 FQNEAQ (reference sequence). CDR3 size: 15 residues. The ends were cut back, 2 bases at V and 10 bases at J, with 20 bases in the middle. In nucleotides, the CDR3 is TGTGCCAGCAGCTTACCATGGGGCCCTCAAAGCGGAGCTTTCTTT. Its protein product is CASSLPWGPQSGAFF.

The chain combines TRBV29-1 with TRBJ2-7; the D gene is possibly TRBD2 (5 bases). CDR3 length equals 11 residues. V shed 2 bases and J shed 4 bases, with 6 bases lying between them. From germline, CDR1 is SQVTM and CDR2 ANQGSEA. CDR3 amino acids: CSVERGYEQYF. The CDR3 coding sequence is TGCAGCGTTGAACGGGGTTACGAGCAGTACTTC.

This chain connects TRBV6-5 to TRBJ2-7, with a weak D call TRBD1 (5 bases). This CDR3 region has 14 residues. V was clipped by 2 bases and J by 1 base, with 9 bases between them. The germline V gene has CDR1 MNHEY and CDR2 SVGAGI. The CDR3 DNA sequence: TGTGCCAGCAGTTACGGTCAGGGATCCTACGAGCAGTACTTC. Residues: CASSYGQGSYEQYF.

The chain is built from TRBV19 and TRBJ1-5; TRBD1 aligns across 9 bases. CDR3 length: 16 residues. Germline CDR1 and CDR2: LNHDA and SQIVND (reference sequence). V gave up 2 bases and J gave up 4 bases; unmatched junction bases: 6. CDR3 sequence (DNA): TGTGCCAGTAGTATACGGGGACAGGGATCTAATCAGCCCCAGCATTTT. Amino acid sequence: CASSIRGQGSNQPQHF. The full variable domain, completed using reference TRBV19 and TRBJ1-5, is DGGITQSPKYLFRKEGQNVTLSCEQNLNHDAMYWYRQDPGQGLRLIYYSQIVNDFQKGDIAEGYSVSREKKESFPLTVTSAQKNPTAFYLCASSIRGQGSNQPQHFGDGTRLSIL.

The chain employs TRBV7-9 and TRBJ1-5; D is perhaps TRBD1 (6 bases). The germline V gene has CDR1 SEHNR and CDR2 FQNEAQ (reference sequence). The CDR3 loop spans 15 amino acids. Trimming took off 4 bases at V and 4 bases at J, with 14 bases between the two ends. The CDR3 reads CASSWGGGWNQPQHF. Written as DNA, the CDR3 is TGTGCCAGCAGCTGGGGAGGGGGATGGAATCAGCCCCAGCATTTT.

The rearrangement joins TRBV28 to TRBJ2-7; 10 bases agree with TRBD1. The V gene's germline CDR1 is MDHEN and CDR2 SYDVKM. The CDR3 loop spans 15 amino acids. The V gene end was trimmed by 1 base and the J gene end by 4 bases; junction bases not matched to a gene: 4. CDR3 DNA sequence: TGTGCCAGCAGTTTATACCCGGGACAGGGGTACGAGCAGTACTTC. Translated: CASSLYPGQGYEQYF.

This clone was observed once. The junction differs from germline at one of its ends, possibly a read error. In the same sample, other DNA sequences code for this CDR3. Written as DNA, the CDR3 is TGCGCCAGCAGCCAAGCGGCGGAGAGCTCCTACGAGCAGTACTTC. Its protein is CASSQAAESSYEQYF. This rearrangement joins TRBV5-4 to TRBJ2-7; tentative D call: TRBD2 (5 bases). Germline CDR1 SGHNT, CDR2 YYREEE (reference sequence). The CDR3 extends over 15 amino acids.

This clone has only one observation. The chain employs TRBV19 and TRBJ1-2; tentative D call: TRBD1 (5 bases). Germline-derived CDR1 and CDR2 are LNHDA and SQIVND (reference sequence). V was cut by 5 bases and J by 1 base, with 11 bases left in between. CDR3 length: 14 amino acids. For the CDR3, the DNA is TGTGCCAGTAGTCCGGGGGGTCTTAACTATGGCTACACCTTC. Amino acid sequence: CASSPGGLNYGYTF.

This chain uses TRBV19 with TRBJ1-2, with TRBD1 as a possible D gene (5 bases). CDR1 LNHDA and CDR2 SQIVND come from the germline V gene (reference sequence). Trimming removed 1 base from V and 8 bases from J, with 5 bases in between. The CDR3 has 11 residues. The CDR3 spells CASSIGQGYTF. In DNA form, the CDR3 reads TGTGCCAGTAGTATAGGACAGGGCTACACCTTC.

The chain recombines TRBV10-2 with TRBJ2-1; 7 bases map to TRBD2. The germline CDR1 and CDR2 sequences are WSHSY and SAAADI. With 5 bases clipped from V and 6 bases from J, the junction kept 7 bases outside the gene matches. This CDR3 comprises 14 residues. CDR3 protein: CASSFSWTSNEQFF. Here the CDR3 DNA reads TGCGCCAGCAGTTTTTCCTGGACTAGCAATGAGCAGTTCTTC.

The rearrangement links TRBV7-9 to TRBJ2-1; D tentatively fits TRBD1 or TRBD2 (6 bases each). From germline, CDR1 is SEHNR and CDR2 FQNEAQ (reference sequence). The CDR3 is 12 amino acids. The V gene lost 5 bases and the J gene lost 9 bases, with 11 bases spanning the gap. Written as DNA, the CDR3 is TGTGCCAGCAGCCTAGGGGGAGGTGAGCAGTTCTTC. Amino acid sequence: CASSLGGGEQFF.

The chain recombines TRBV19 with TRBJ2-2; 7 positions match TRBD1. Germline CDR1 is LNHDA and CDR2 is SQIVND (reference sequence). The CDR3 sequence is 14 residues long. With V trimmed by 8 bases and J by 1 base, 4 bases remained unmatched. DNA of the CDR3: TGTGCCAGTTCCACAGGGGAGAACACCGGGGAGCTGTTTTTT. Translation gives CASSTGENTGELFF.

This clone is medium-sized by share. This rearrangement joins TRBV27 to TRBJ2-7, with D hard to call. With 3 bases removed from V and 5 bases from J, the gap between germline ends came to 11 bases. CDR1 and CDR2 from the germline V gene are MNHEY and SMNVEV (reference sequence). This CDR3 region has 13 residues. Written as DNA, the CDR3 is TGTGCCAGCAGTTTCTCCTCTTGGAACGAGCAGTACTTC. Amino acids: CASSFSSWNEQYF.

The CDR3: CASSLARGAGSMNTEAFF. The CDR3 DNA is TGTGCCAGCAGCTTAGCGCGGGGGGCAGGGTCCATGAACACTGAAGCTTTCTTT. The rearrangement joins TRBV7-6 to TRBJ1-1; TRBD1 is a possible D gene (6 bases). V was cut by 0 bases and J by 0 bases, with 17 bases left in between. This CDR3 comprises 18 residues. Germline V lookup: CDR1 SGHVS, CDR2 FNYEAQ.